This TCR beta chain emerged from a study of technical replicates of blood from a handful of donors. The CDR3 sequence is 14 residues long. Germline loops: CDR1 SGDLS, CDR2 YYNGEE. V lost 1 base to trimming and J lost 7 bases; unmatched junction nucleotides: 3. The data were produced by immunoSEQ multiplex PCR, yet TCRdb's version contains in-frame clones alone and is incomplete. The repertoire holds around 100,000 clones, with about 95% as singletons. The J gene is TRBJ2-1, the V gene TRBV9; 9 bases match TRBD2. Sequences were obtained from T cells isolated from PBMCs. This clonotype was obtained from a human donor in good health. The CDR3 region is CASSVLAGRNEQFF. The CDR3 DNA reads as TGTGCCAGCAGCGTACTAGCGGGAAGGAATGAGCAGTTCTTC.